One sample yielded the 9 T cell receptor beta chains listed below, sequenced in a study of blood T cell repertoires in COVID-19. This table comes from immunoSEQ multiplex PCR, and its TCRdb copy is limited to in-frame clones, with some not included. The table has about 78,000 clones, roughly 86% seen once; the top ten hold about 5%. The sample consisted of peripheral blood. The receptors here all came from a man aged 50-60 years with active or convalescent COVID-19.

The chain recombines TRBV27 with TRBJ1-1, with D unclear. This CDR3 is built from 12 residues. CDR1 MNHEY and CDR2 SMNVEV come from the germline V gene (reference sequence). The V and J ends lost 6 bases and 11 bases respectively, with 16 bases between them. CDR3 DNA sequence: TGTGCCAGCAGAGCGGGTCGATCGCGGGCTTTCTTT. Protein product: CASRAGRSRAFF.

V and J are TRBV6-2 or TRBV6-3 and TRBJ2-2, with 7 bases matching TRBD1. Germline assignment: CDR1 MNHEY and CDR2 SVGEGT. Trimming removed 6 bases from V and 6 bases from J; junction bases left unmatched: 10. There are 15 residues in the CDR3. In DNA, the CDR3 is TGTGCCAGCAGCCCGGACAGGTTAGCGTCCGGGGAGCTGTTTTTT. Translated: CASSPDRLASGELFF.

The rearrangement links TRBV30 to TRBJ1-2; D gene unclear. Germline lookup yields CDR1 GTSNPN and CDR2 SVGIG (reference sequence). Trimming stripped 2 bases from V and 8 bases from J, with 12 bases between. The CDR3 sequence is 12 residues long. The chain's CDR3 is CAWSPRLGGYTF. Written as DNA, the CDR3 is TGTGCCTGGAGTCCTCGGTTGGGCGGCTACACCTTC.

V usage is TRBV19 and J usage is TRBJ2-6; TRBD1 matches 7 bases. CDR1 is LNHDA and CDR2 is SQIVND in the germline V gene (reference sequence). With 4 bases clipped from V and 1 base from J, the junction kept 19 bases outside the gene matches. The CDR3 extends over 21 amino acids. The CDR3: CASSNAGTEYFSYSGANVLTF. The CDR3 nucleotides are TGTGCCAGTAGTAATGCCGGGACAGAGTACTTTTCCTATTCTGGGGCCAACGTCCTGACTTTC.

The V and J genes are TRBV7-2 and TRBJ2-3; 8 bases fit TRBD2. V lost 5 bases, J lost 0 bases, and 13 bases stayed unmatched. The germline CDR1 and CDR2 sequences are SGHTA and FQGNSA. The CDR3 loop spans 18 amino acids. For the CDR3, the DNA is TGTGCCAGCAGCCTACGTGTAACGGGGGGGATTAGCACAGATACGCAGTATTTT. Protein sequence: CASSLRVTGGISTDTQYF. The variable domain in full, completed from reference TRBV7-2 and TRBJ2-3, reads GAGVSQSPSNKVTEKGKDVELRCDPISGHTALYWYRQSLGQGLEFLIYFQGNSAPDKSGLPSDRFSAERTGGSVSTLTIQRTQQEDSAVYLCASSLRVTGGISTDTQYFGPGTRLTVL.

The chain combines TRBV2 with TRBJ2-5; a possible D gene is TRBD2 (5 bases). This CDR3 contains 13 residues. V was pared by 5 bases and J by 5 bases, with 12 bases between. Germline CDR1 is SNHLY and CDR2 is FYNNEI. In DNA, the CDR3 is TGTGCCAGCAGTATACTAGATGGGGAGACCCAGTACTTC. Translation gives CASSILDGETQYF.

The J gene is TRBJ2-1, the V gene TRBV15; 8 bases line up with TRBD1. V dropped 1 base and J dropped 4; count of bases not matched to a gene: 3. This CDR3 is built from 15 residues. The germline V gene has CDR1 LNHNV and CDR2 YYDKDF (reference sequence). The CDR3 sequence: CATSRAQGDYNEQFF. The CDR3, as DNA: TGTGCCACCAGCAGAGCACAGGGGGATTACAATGAGCAGTTCTTC.

The V gene is TRBV7-9, the J gene TRBJ2-1; D call uncertain. CDR1 is SEHNR and CDR2 is FQNEAQ in the germline V gene (reference sequence). This CDR3 has 14 residues. V was pared by 1 base and J by 5 bases, with 9 bases between. The CDR3 DNA reads as TGTGCCAGCAGCTTAGAACTGCGGAACAATGAGCAGTTCTTC. Amino acids: CASSLELRNNEQFF.

The rearrangement uses TRBV24-1 and TRBJ2-1, with D perhaps TRBD2 (7 bases). The CDR3 is 17 amino acids. CDR1 KGHDR and CDR2 SFDVKD come from the germline V gene. With 4 bases removed from V and 0 bases from J, the gap between germline ends came to 15 bases. The CDR3 here is CATSDSGRGVSYNEQFF. CDR3 DNA: TGTGCCACCAGTGACTCAGGGAGGGGGGTCTCCTACAATGAGCAGTTCTTC.